This TCR beta chain was profiled in a study of blood T cell repertoires in COVID-19. As for the study in general: Some COVID-19 samples were acute and others convalescent; all came from the United States, Italy and Spain. The analysed material was cDNA or gDNA that came from T cells, B-cell-depleted T cells, or PBMCs.

Individuals drawn from approximately 26 US areas were roughly 18 to 89 years old. Original data processing: Nucleated cell number was recorded as an estimate derived from reference gene primer amplification. Some clones are missing from TCRdb's copy, which holds only in-frame ones; the method was immunoSEQ multiplex PCR. V and J calls and clone size are those listed in that table; D and trimming were worked out from the DNA. The repertoire holds under 250,000 clones, with roughly 79% as singletons. The V gene lost 5 bases and the J gene lost 7 bases, with 18 bases spanning the gap. The germline V gene encodes CDR1 SEHNR and CDR2 FQNEAQ (reference sequence). This CDR3 region has 15 residues.

This sequence originates from a woman aged 45-59 years with acute COVID-19. The chain couples TRBV7-9 to TRBJ1-5; D may be TRBD1 (6 bases). Input material: PBMCs or T cells enriched from blood (not recorded which). The CDR3 sequence: CASSPTGQPGQPQHF. DNA of the CDR3: TGTGCCAGCAGCCCTACGGGACAACCGGGACAGCCCCAGCATTTT.